This TCR beta chain was observed in a study of post-analysis software for immune sequencing data (dated by TCRdb to between 2014 and 2017). Regarding the research as a whole: Recorded disease courses included relapsing-remitting, secondary progressive and progressive-relapsing multiple sclerosis, with some patients lacking subtype annotation. The patient repertoires were set against around eleven previously published healthy control repertoires from donors whose ages ranged from about 6 to 25 years. A subset of samples was prepared in parallel using single-end sample barcoding, then pooled and co-amplified after Illumina adapter ligation.

The germline V gene specifies MNHEY as CDR1 and SVGAGI as CDR2. CDR3 length: 13 amino acids, cysteine to phenylalanine. Left in the record is the CDR3 DNA by itself, 39 bases read in frame from the first base. Compared with germline, V lacks 6 bases and J lacks 7 bases; bases without a gene match: 5. To demonstrate the VDJtools post-analysis software, the study profiled TCR beta repertoires from the peripheral blood of about a dozen young patients with multiple sclerosis. The multiple sclerosis patients were children and adolescents ranging in age from roughly 6 to 16 years. Library preparation employed PCR. For sequencing, an Illumina HiSeq 2500 was employed. To reduce PCR and sequencing biases, unique molecular identifiers were built into the TCR beta cDNA libraries. Per 1 to 10 million input T cells, roughly 500,000 cDNA molecules were obtained, such that each molecule approximated one T cell. The same protocol used for the earlier healthy control dataset was applied to prepare and sequence the patient libraries. Within a given batch, samples were prepared together, multiplexed and sequenced on the same HiSeq lane. The source study handled its data this way. Raw barcoded reads were processed with MIGEC, and single-read molecular identifier groups were discarded before consensus assembly and CDR3 extraction. VDJtools was used for post-analysis of the clonotype tables, with diversity normalized by down-sampling every dataset to the smallest sample size. To correct batch-related cross-sample contamination, repertoire overlap clustering matched CDR3 amino acid sequences but not nucleotide sequences. Using fastp at Q25 and MiXCR, TCRdb reprocessed the public reads and kept productive beta chains. Under each unique CDR3 protein, matching rows form one entry showing the most common genes and DNA. TCRdb's processing, not the authors' own work, is the source of the V and J calls. Present in this sample are under 900,000 distinct CDR3 sequences, 53% of which were seen just once. Roughly 4.4% of the sample is held by the ten biggest clonotypes.

Paper-wide results and their limitations: Roughly 5 TRBV segments, including TRBV5-6, TRBV5-1 and TRBV20-1, were significantly more frequent in patients than controls. Significantly lower normalized Chao1 diversity was found in multiple sclerosis patients than in controls, suggesting substantial peripheral T-cell clonal expansion. Direct clustering with F measure showed strong co-clustering of samples prepared in the same batch, prompting a batch-effect correction. The control group was slightly older than the multiple sclerosis patient group.

Turning to this clonotype: The antigen this receptor binds is unknown. One base away there is no much larger clone; base qualities are not given.

The V and J segments used are TRBV6-5 and TRBJ1-2; 10 bases in the junction line up with TRBD1. Sequencing input: blood. The receptor comes from a girl aged 10-17 years with multiple sclerosis. Here the CDR3 is given as CASSHRDRGGYTF. The DNA sequence is given as TGTGCCAGCAGCCACCGGGACAGGGGTGGCTACACCTTC.